One sample yielded the 31 T cell receptor beta chains listed below, sequenced in a study of response to subunit inactivated influenza vaccine. One entry per CDR3 protein results from TCRdb running MiXCR on the RT-PCR reads. The sample lists roughly 760,000 distinct CDR3 sequences, 21% occurring once. Sequences were derived from PBMCs from blood, sampled approximately 5 days after vaccination. These receptors all come from a man aged 50-60 years who received an inactivated influenza vaccine.

This clonotype was seen many times. The junction departs from germline at one end; a sequencing error may be responsible. V and J are TRBV3-1 and TRBJ2-2; possible D gene TRBD1, 6 bases. Germline V CDR1 and CDR2: LGHDT, YNNKEL (reference sequence). This CDR3 contains 12 residues. Written as DNA, the CDR3 is TGCGCCAGCAGCCAGGGGACCGGGGAGCTGTTTTTT. This translates into CASSQGTGELFF.

The chain links TRBV20-1 to TRBJ2-7, with unresolved D. Trimming shortened V by 2 bases and J by 0 bases, and 11 bases separated the two germline ends. From germline, CDR1 is DFQATT and CDR2 SNEGSKA (reference sequence). CDR3 length equals 14 residues. The CDR3 DNA is TGCAGTGCTAGACAGGTTACGGACTCCTACGAGCAGTACTTC. As protein: CSARQVTDSYEQYF.

This clonotype was seen a handful of times. This chain uses TRBV20-1 with TRBJ2-1; D might be TRBD2 (6 bases). The germline gives CDR1 DFQATT, CDR2 SNEGSKA (reference sequence). The CDR3 has 14 residues. In DNA form, the CDR3 reads TGCAGCGTAATAGAAAGCGGGTCCTACAATGAGCAGTTCTTC. Residues: CSVIESGSYNEQFF.

The chain couples TRBV7-9 to TRBJ2-3, with 7 bases aligning to TRBD2. The CDR3 length is 17 residues. Germline V gene sequence: CDR1 SEHNR, CDR2 FQNEAQ (reference sequence). Trimming took 2 bases from V and 0 from J; bases not matched to a gene: 8. CDR3 loop: CASSLIPLAVSTDTQYF. The CDR3 DNA sequence: TGTGCCAGCAGCTTAATCCCGCTAGCGGTGAGCACAGATACGCAGTATTTT.

V is TRBV10-1 and J is TRBJ1-2; 7 bases agree with TRBD1. The V gene end was trimmed by 4 bases and the J gene end by 4 bases; junction bases not matched to a gene: 6. Germline CDR1 WNHNN, CDR2 SYGVQD (reference sequence). The CDR3 length is 14 residues. The DNA of the CDR3 is TGCGCCAGCAGTGCCAGGGGGTTCGGCTATGGCTACACCTTC. Translating gives CASSARGFGYGYTF.

This clonotype was seen more than once but under ten times. The V and J genes are TRBV12-3 or TRBV12-4 and TRBJ2-1, with 12 bases fitting TRBD2. The CDR3 has 17 amino acids. V shed 7 bases, J shed 0 bases, and the junction held 7 bases outside the gene matches. The CDR3 protein is CASTAWGLAGSYNEQFF. For the CDR3, the DNA is TGTGCCAGCACCGCATGGGGACTAGCGGGCTCCTACAATGAGCAGTTCTTC.

CDR3 bases: TGTGCCAGCAGCACGGACTACCTGCGCTACGAGCAGTACTTC. Translated, it gives CASSTDYLRYEQYF. V usage is TRBV3-1 and J usage is TRBJ2-7, with D tentatively TRBD2 (6 bases). Trimming left V 5 bases short and J 3 bases short, with 14 bases between. Germline V lookup: CDR1 LGHDT, CDR2 YNNKEL (reference sequence). The CDR3 has 14 amino acids.

The chain carries TRBV6-2 or TRBV6-3 and TRBJ1-5; no reliable D call. The germline V gene has CDR1 MNHEY and CDR2 SVGEGT. The CDR3 is made up of 13 amino acids. The V end lost 0 bases, the J end lost 9 bases, and 9 bases lay between the germline ends. This CDR3 reads CASSYSGERPQHF. The CDR3, as DNA: TGTGCCAGCAGTTACTCTGGGGAAAGGCCCCAGCATTTT.

This clonotype was counted a few times. J is TRBJ2-1 and V is TRBV28, with 7 positions matching TRBD2. Germline V lookup: CDR1 MDHEN, CDR2 SYDVKM. With 7 bases clipped from V and 7 bases from J, the junction kept 10 bases outside the gene matches. CDR3 length: 14 amino acids. The CDR3 sequence: CASTRAGRLNEQFF. The CDR3 bases are TGTGCCAGCACCCGGGCCGGGAGGCTAAATGAGCAGTTCTTC.

The chain carries TRBV4-3 and TRBJ1-5; D is uncertain. The germline gives CDR1 LGHNA, CDR2 YSLEER. V was clipped by 3 bases and J by 10 bases, with 13 bases between them. The CDR3 extends over 13 amino acids. The CDR3, as DNA: TGCGCCAGCAGCCAGGAGAAGGATCCCCCCCAGCATTTT. Translated, it gives CASSQEKDPPQHF.

This clonotype was seen a handful of times. The chain carries TRBV4-3 and TRBJ2-3, with TRBD2 matching over 8 bases. This CDR3 contains 16 residues. Germline CDR1 LGHNA, CDR2 YSLEER. The V gene end was trimmed by 5 bases and the J gene end by 3 bases; junction bases not matched to a gene: 10. The CDR3, as DNA: TGCGCCAGCAGCGAACAAAGCGGGAGCGGTACAGATACGCAGTATTTT. Translated, it gives CASSEQSGSGTDTQYF.

There are many counts of this clonotype. The CDR3 sequence: CASSLAGGINEQFF. The CDR3 coding sequence is TGTGCCAGCAGCCTAGCGGGGGGAATCAATGAGCAGTTCTTC. This chain connects TRBV12-3 or TRBV12-4 to TRBJ2-1; 11 bases agree with TRBD2. The CDR3 extends over 14 amino acids. The V and J ends lost 6 bases and 6 bases, in that order; junction bases with no gene match: 4.

The chain uses TRBV19 and TRBJ2-2, with TRBD1 matching 7 bases. Looked up from germline, CDR1 is LNHDA and CDR2 is SQIVND (reference sequence). This CDR3 region has 15 residues. V was pared by 5 bases and J by 3 bases, with 6 bases of the junction left unmatched. The chain's CDR3 is CASSLGQAYTGELFF. DNA for the CDR3: TGTGCCAGTAGTCTAGGACAGGCCTACACCGGGGAGCTGTTTTTT.

J is TRBJ2-2 and V is TRBV27; a possible D gene is TRBD2 (5 bases). The germline CDR1 and CDR2 sequences are MNHEY and SMNVEV (reference sequence). Trimming took 7 bases from V and 0 from J, leaving 18 bases between them. This CDR3 has 17 amino acids. The CDR3 loop reads CASNKNGVASNTGELFF. CDR3 sequence (DNA): TGTGCCAGCAACAAGAACGGGGTCGCCTCGAACACCGGGGAGCTGTTTTTT.

This clonotype was seen many times. The genes are TRBV12-3 or TRBV12-4 and TRBJ2-1; D unclear. V lost 5 bases and J 15 bases, leaving 17 bases between the germline ends. CDR3 size: 12 residues. This CDR3 reads CASSLTPGQRFF. The CDR3 region has the DNA TGTGCCAGCAGTCTAACACCGGGCCAACGGTTCTTC.

This clonotype has ten or more counts. The chain links TRBV4-3 to TRBJ2-1; TRBD1 matches 7 bases. CDR3 length: 15 residues. The V gene end was trimmed by 2 bases and the J gene end by 6 bases; junction bases not matched to a gene: 7. Germline-derived CDR1 and CDR2 are LGHNA and YSLEER. CDR3 region: CASSQFLAGGNEQFF. CDR3 in DNA: TGCGCCAGCAGCCAATTTCTAGCAGGGGGCAATGAGCAGTTCTTC.

This chain joins TRBV10-3 and TRBJ2-3; TRBD2 might be the D (6 bases). V lost 0 bases and J lost 5, with 18 bases in between. The CDR3 is 17 amino acids. CDR1 is ENHRY, CDR2 SYGVKD, per germline. The CDR3 spells CAISESEVSGVRDTQYF. DNA for the CDR3: TGTGCCATCAGTGAGTCGGAAGTATCGGGGGTGCGAGATACGCAGTATTTT.

The chain combines TRBV6-2 or TRBV6-3 with TRBJ2-3; 15 nucleotides align to TRBD2. This CDR3 has 16 residues. V shed 3 bases, J shed 5 bases, and the junction held 3 bases outside the gene matches. The germline CDR1 and CDR2 sequences are MNHEY and SVGEGT. The CDR3 nucleotides are TGTGCCAGCAGTTATGGACTAGCGGGAGGGGGAGATACGCAGTATTTT. This translates into CASSYGLAGGGDTQYF.

This rearrangement joins TRBV7-2 to TRBJ2-5; a possible D gene is TRBD1 (6 bases). The V gene lost 5 bases and the J gene lost 4 bases, with 17 bases spanning the gap. CDR1 and CDR2 (germline): SGHTA, FQGNSA. This CDR3 spans 15 amino acids. DNA for the CDR3: TGTGCCAGCAGCGCGCTTGGGGGACAAGGAGAGACCCAGTACTTC. Translation gives CASSALGGQGETQYF.

The sample holds a few counts of this clonotype. The rearrangement joins TRBV20-1 to TRBJ1-5; D may be TRBD1 (6 bases). The CDR3 contains 12 residues. V shed 6 bases and J shed 7 bases, with 13 bases lying between them. In germline, CDR1 is DFQATT, CDR2 SNEGSKA (reference sequence). The chain's CDR3 is CSAEQGTQPQHF. The CDR3 DNA is TGCAGTGCCGAACAGGGAACCCAGCCCCAGCATTTT.

This clonotype appeared a few times. This chain connects TRBV28 to TRBJ2-7, with 7 bases lining up with TRBD1. Germline V CDR1 and CDR2: MDHEN, SYDVKM. The CDR3 loop spans 14 amino acids. With 7 bases clipped from V and 5 bases from J, the junction kept 11 bases outside the gene matches. This CDR3 is CASTQQGRANEQYF. In DNA, the CDR3 is TGTGCCAGCACCCAACAGGGGCGAGCGAACGAGCAGTACTTC.

This clonotype was detected only a few times. The chain combines TRBV4-1 with TRBJ1-2; no firm D call. Trimming removed 3 bases at V and 2 bases at J, with 13 bases between. This CDR3 comprises 15 residues. Per the germline V gene, CDR1 is MGHRA and CDR2 is YSYEKL. CDR3 bases: TGCGCCAGCAGCCAGTTCACCCCGGGGAACTATGGCTACACCTTC. This gives the protein CASSQFTPGNYGYTF.

The chain links TRBV9 to TRBJ2-1; D ambiguous. The CDR3 covers 12 residues. The germline gives CDR1 SGDLS, CDR2 YYNGEE. V was cut by 0 bases and J by 8 bases, with 6 bases left in between. CDR3: CASSVALDEQFF. CDR3 in DNA: TGTGCCAGCAGCGTAGCTCTCGATGAGCAGTTCTTC.

V is TRBV15 and J is TRBJ2-1; D is perhaps TRBD2 (5 bases). Trimming cost V 0 bases and J 7 bases, with 13 bases left between them. Germline values: CDR1 LNHNV, CDR2 YYDKDF (reference sequence). This CDR3 has 15 residues. CDR3 sequence reads: CATSRDNGKWNEQFF. The CDR3 coding sequence is TGTGCCACCAGCAGAGATAACGGGAAGTGGAATGAGCAGTTCTTC.

This clonotype was observed a few times. J is TRBJ1-2 and V is TRBV7-2, with D possibly TRBD1 on 5 matching bases. Trimming stripped 1 base from V and 4 bases from J, with 13 bases between. This CDR3 contains 15 residues. Germline CDR1 SGHTA, CDR2 FQGNSA. DNA of the CDR3: TGTGCCAGCAGCTTAGGTGCGGGGCTAGGCTATGGCTACACCTTC. As protein: CASSLGAGLGYGYTF.

With regard to this clonotype: One junction end does not reproduce the germline sequence, and a read error may be involved. The chain is built from TRBV5-1 and TRBJ2-7; possible D gene TRBD1, 6 bases. There are 14 residues in the CDR3. Germline values: CDR1 SGHRS, CDR2 YFSETQ. The CDR3: CASSLRGTSYEQYF. The CDR3 coding sequence is TGTGCCAGCAGTTTAAGGGGGACGTCCTACGAGCAGTACTTC.

The sample holds a few counts of this clonotype. The CDR3 bases are TGTGCCAGCAGAAACGCCCAGACGAACAGGGGGCTCGAGACCCAGTACTTC. Translated, it gives CASRNAQTNRGLETQYF. The chain is built from TRBV12-3 or TRBV12-4 and TRBJ2-5, with 9 positions matching TRBD1. V lost 6 bases to trimming and J lost 5 bases; unmatched junction nucleotides: 16. CDR3 length: 17 amino acids.

This clonotype was recorded a few times. The rearrangement joins TRBV7-8 to TRBJ1-5; TRBD1 is a possible D gene (6 bases). Looked up from germline, CDR1 is SGHVS and CDR2 is FQNEAQ. Trimming shortened V by 8 bases and J by 5 bases, and 19 bases separated the two germline ends. The CDR3 covers 15 residues. This chain's CDR3 is CASATGWGRDQPQHF. In DNA, the CDR3 is TGTGCCAGCGCTACAGGGTGGGGGAGGGATCAGCCCCAGCATTTT.

Of note for this clonotype: One end of the junction does not line up with germline, which may come from a read error. This chain links TRBV7-7 with TRBJ2-1; 8 nucleotides line up with TRBD2. From germline, CDR1 is SSHAT and CDR2 FNYEAQ (reference sequence). This CDR3 is 15 amino acids long. In DNA, the CDR3 is TGTGCTAGCAGCACCGGGACTAGGTGGGCCAATGAGCAGTTCTTC. Translation gives CASSTGTRWANEQFF. Drawing the rest from reference TRBV7-7 and TRBJ2-1, the complete variable domain is GAGVSQSPRYKVTKRGQDVTLRCDPISSHATLYWYQQALGQGPEFLTYFNYEAQPDKSGLPSDRFSAERPEGSISTLTIQRTEQRDSAMYRCASSTGTRWANEQFFGPGTRLTVL.

The V and J genes are TRBV20-1 and TRBJ2-5; 11 nucleotides agree with TRBD2. The V gene end was trimmed by 3 bases and the J gene end by 5 bases; junction bases not matched to a gene: 11. Germline CDR1 reads DFQATT; CDR2 reads SNEGSKA (reference sequence). CDR3 size: 16 residues. CDR3 sequence reads: CSARIAGGSVSETQYF. The CDR3 nucleotides are TGCAGTGCTAGGATAGCGGGAGGGTCCGTTTCGGAGACCCAGTACTTC.

CDR3 protein: CASSLDSGPQETQYF. The CDR3 bases are TGCGCCAGCAGCTTGGATAGCGGCCCACAAGAGACCCAGTACTTC. The V call is TRBV5-1, the J call TRBJ2-5, with a possible D match to TRBD2 (6 bases). Per the germline V gene, CDR1 is SGHRS and CDR2 is YFSETQ. The V and J ends lost 0 bases and 2 bases respectively, with 11 bases between them. The CDR3 length is 15 residues.